One sample yielded the 10 T cell receptor beta chains listed below, sequenced in a study of OX40 agonist ivuxolimab in advanced cancers. The data were produced by immunoSEQ multiplex PCR, yet TCRdb's version contains in-frame clones alone and is incomplete. The sample consists of some 57,000 clones, 86% of them appearing once. The material was CD4+ or CD8+ T cells sorted from blood, obtained in a trial of the OX40 agonist ivuxolimab. The receptors were sampled from an adult with an advanced solid tumor such as melanoma, head and neck, liver or kidney cancer.

V usage is TRBV7-2 and J usage is TRBJ1-1; D might be TRBD1 (5 bases). V was cut by 3 bases and J by 11 bases, with 7 bases left in between. The length of the CDR3 is 10 residues. Germline assignment: CDR1 SGHTA and CDR2 FQGNSA. CDR3 in amino acids: CASSLRGAFF. Written as DNA, the CDR3 is TGTGCCAGCAGCTTGAGGGGCGCTTTCTTT.

Comment on this clone: The sample contains more than one DNA sequence encoding this CDR3. The chain recombines TRBV28 with TRBJ2-7; possible D gene TRBD1, 6 bases. This CDR3 region has 12 residues. The germline V gene encodes CDR1 MDHEN and CDR2 SYDVKM. Between the trimmed V and J ends, which lost 8 bases and 3 bases, there was a span of 11 bases. The CDR3 region is CASSRGYYEQYF. Written as DNA, the CDR3 is TGTGCCAGCTCAAGGGGGTACTACGAGCAGTACTTC.

V and J are TRBV28 and TRBJ2-3; 8 positions agree with TRBD2. Trimming at V came to 0 bases and at J to 5 bases, leaving 10 bases not matched to a gene. CDR3 length equals 17 residues. Germline lookup yields CDR1 MDHEN and CDR2 SYDVKM. CDR3 sequence: CASSLWGSGTLGDTQYF. The CDR3, as DNA: TGTGCCAGCAGTTTATGGGGTAGCGGGACCCTGGGAGATACGCAGTATTTT. Filled out from reference TRBV28 and TRBJ2-3, the complete variable domain reads DVKVTQSSRYLVKRTGEKVFLECVQDMDHENMFWYRQDPGLGLRLIYFSYDVKMKEKGDIPEGYSVSREKKERFSLILESASTNQTSMYLCASSLWGSGTLGDTQYFGPGTRLTVL.

V and J are TRBV7-2 and TRBJ1-1; D unresolved. Trimming removed 1 base from V and 2 bases from J, with 5 bases in between. The CDR3 covers 13 residues. Germline assignment: CDR1 SGHTA and CDR2 FQGNSA. The CDR3 sequence is CASSLDRNTEAFF. The CDR3 DNA is TGTGCCAGCAGCTTAGACAGAAACACTGAAGCTTTCTTT.

The chain uses TRBV7-9 and TRBJ2-1; D unresolved. CDR3 length: 17 amino acids. V lost 5 bases and J 2 bases, leaving 19 bases between the germline ends. CDR1 and CDR2 from the germline V gene are SEHNR and FQNEAQ (reference sequence). CDR3 sequence (DNA): TGTGCCAGCAGCGGATTTAACGCACTAACCCCCTACAATGAGCAGTTCTTC. It specifies CASSGFNALTPYNEQFF.

CDR3 bases: TGTGCCAGCAGCTTACCTATCGACAGGCAAATATATTTT. The encoded protein is CASSLPIDRQIYF. The chain recombines TRBV7-9 with TRBJ1-3, with D possibly TRBD1 on 6 matching bases. Germline loops: CDR1 SEHNR, CDR2 FQNEAQ (reference sequence). The V gene lost 2 bases and the J gene lost 13 bases, with 15 bases spanning the gap. The CDR3 totals 13 residues.

J is TRBJ2-2 and V is TRBV5-6; D is possibly TRBD1 (5 bases). The CDR3 runs to 13 residues. The germline gives CDR1 SGHDT, CDR2 YYEEEE. The V end was cut by 6 bases, the J end by 4 bases, with 10 bases between. The CDR3 is CASKGLATGELFF. The CDR3 bases are TGTGCCAGCAAGGGGTTAGCCACCGGGGAGCTGTTTTTT. Complete variable domain (other parts from reference TRBV5-6 and TRBJ2-2): DAGVTQSPTHLIKTRGQQVTLRCSPKSGHDTVSWYQQALGQGPQFIFQYYEEEERQRGNFPDRFSGHQFPNYSSELNVNALLLGDSALYLCASKGLATGELFFGEGSRLTVL.

The chain employs TRBV6-5 and TRBJ2-2; D unclear. The CDR3 has 14 residues. Trimming cost V 0 bases and J 7 bases, with 9 bases left between them. Germline lookup yields CDR1 MNHEY and CDR2 SVGAGI. CDR3 sequence (DNA): TGTGCCAGCAGTTACTCGCTATACATCGGGGAGCTGTTTTTT. Amino acid sequence: CASSYSLYIGELFF.

The rearrangement uses TRBV7-9 and TRBJ2-2; D is perhaps TRBD1 (5 bases). The germline gives CDR1 SEHNR, CDR2 FQNEAQ (reference sequence). With 3 bases removed from V and 5 bases from J, the gap between germline ends came to 16 bases. The length of the CDR3 is 16 residues. CDR3 sequence (DNA): TGTGCCAGCAGCTTTTTAGGAACTCCAGGGACCGGGGAGCTGTTTTTT. Translating gives CASSFLGTPGTGELFF.

V gene TRBV7-9 combines with J gene TRBJ2-5; D is tentatively TRBD1 or TRBD2 (5 bases each). The CDR3 has 13 amino acids. Trimming stripped 9 bases from V and 7 bases from J, with 18 bases between. Per germline, CDR1 SEHNR and CDR2 FQNEAQ (reference sequence). CDR3 sequence: CASRRGPRGTQYF. The CDR3 nucleotides are TGTGCCAGTCGTCGGGGACCTCGGGGGACCCAGTACTTC.